Shown below are 31 T cell receptor beta chains from a single sample sequenced in a study of T cell changes during pregnancy in multiple sclerosis. Assay: immunoSEQ multiplex PCR; the TCRdb copy retains only in-frame clones and omits some. The data show under 80,000 clones, roughly 94% seen once. The sequenced sample was peripheral blood, obtained in the third trimester of pregnancy. Receptor source: a female donor with multiple sclerosis, enrolled in a pregnancy study.

This clone was picked up one time. V is TRBV6-5 and J is TRBJ1-1; no reliable D call. Trimming cost V 6 bases and J 1 base, with 12 bases left between them. CDR1 and CDR2 from the germline V gene are MNHEY and SVGAGI. This CDR3 has 14 amino acids. In nucleotides, the CDR3 is TGTGCCAGCAGCCGCACTCAAGAGAACACTGAAGCTTTCTTT. Translated, it gives CASSRTQENTEAFF.

This chain connects TRBV19 to TRBJ1-5; D is perhaps TRBD1 (6 bases). CDR1 and CDR2 (germline): LNHDA, SQIVND (reference sequence). The CDR3 loop spans 14 amino acids. Trimming removed 5 bases from V and 5 bases from J, with 13 bases in between. The CDR3 DNA reads as TGTGCCAGTAGTCCCAACAGGGTTCATCAGCCCCAGCATTTT. Protein: CASSPNRVHQPQHF.

The chain combines TRBV5-1 with TRBJ1-2; 9 bases are shared with TRBD1. Germline loops: CDR1 SGHRS, CDR2 YFSETQ. Losses at the gene ends were 4 bases for V and 7 bases for J; bases not matched to a gene: 8. This CDR3 has 14 amino acids. CDR3 amino acids: CASSTGTGYRGYTF. In nucleotides, the CDR3 is TGCGCCAGCAGCACCGGGACAGGGTATCGTGGCTACACCTTC.

The chain carries TRBV13 and TRBJ1-2; perhaps TRBD1 as D (6 bases). V lost 5 bases and J lost 2, with 12 bases in between. The CDR3 length is 14 residues. Per germline, CDR1 PRHDT and CDR2 FYEKMQ (reference sequence). This CDR3 reads CASSPNRVNYGYTF. CDR3 sequence (DNA): TGTGCCAGCAGCCCCAACAGGGTCAACTATGGCTACACCTTC.

The chain carries TRBV7-2 and TRBJ2-4; D is uncertain. Germline values: CDR1 SGHTA, CDR2 FQGNSA. This CDR3 comprises 16 residues. With 0 bases removed from V and 0 bases from J, the gap between germline ends came to 9 bases. The CDR3 DNA follows: TGTGCCAGCAGCTTAGCTGGTGGCTTAGCCAAAAACATTCAGTACTTC. This encodes CASSLAGGLAKNIQYF.

The chain couples TRBV27 to TRBJ2-5, with D perhaps matching TRBD2 (6 bases). CDR3 size: 14 residues. Trimming left V 4 bases short and J 5 bases short, with 14 bases between. CDR1 MNHEY and CDR2 SMNVEV come from the germline V gene (reference sequence). The CDR3 protein is CASSSRWRAETQYF. The CDR3 region has the DNA TGTGCCAGCAGTTCTCGGTGGAGGGCTGAGACCCAGTACTTC.

The chain joins TRBV5-4 to TRBJ1-2; 9 nucleotides agree with TRBD1. Germline-derived CDR1 and CDR2 are SGHNT and YYREEE (reference sequence). There are 16 residues in the CDR3. V gave up 3 bases and J gave up 2 bases; unmatched junction bases: 8. The CDR3 spells CASSSGGTGSNYGYTF. CDR3 in DNA: TGTGCCAGCAGCTCAGGGGGGACAGGGTCGAACTATGGCTACACCTTC.

This chain links TRBV2 with TRBJ1-5; weak D call: TRBD1 (5 bases). V was clipped by 6 bases and J by 6 bases, with 9 bases between them. The CDR3 loop spans 12 amino acids. Germline CDR1 and CDR2: SNHLY and FYNNEI. In DNA form, the CDR3 reads TGTGCCAGCAGGGACATCCGTCAGCCCCAGCATTTT. This encodes CASRDIRQPQHF.

This clone was recorded a few times. This chain joins TRBV27 and TRBJ1-5, with D possibly matching TRBD1 (6 bases). The CDR3 is 14 residues long. Looked up from germline, CDR1 is MNHEY and CDR2 is SMNVEV (reference sequence). V dropped 2 bases and J dropped 4 bases, with 9 bases sitting between them. CDR3 in DNA: TGTGCCAGCAGTTTAGTACAGGGAAATCAGCCCCAGCATTTT. Translating it yields CASSLVQGNQPQHF.

This chain uses TRBV15 with TRBJ1-1, with D unclear. CDR3 length: 11 amino acids. The germline V gene encodes CDR1 LNHNV and CDR2 YYDKDF (reference sequence). Trimming removed 8 bases at V and 1 base at J, with 5 bases between. The CDR3: CATFGNTEAFF. CDR3 nucleotides: TGTGCCACCTTCGGGAACACTGAAGCTTTCTTT.

The rearrangement joins TRBV21-1 to TRBJ2-5; the D call in the table, TRBD2, was not verified against the DNA. TRBV21-1 counts as a pseudogene. The CDR3 is 16 residues long. The CDR3 DNA is TGTGCCAGCAGCAACGTAAGGGAGTCCGACCAAGAGACCCAGTACTTC. Translated, it gives CASSNVRESDQETQYF.

The chain joins TRBV18 to TRBJ1-2; 9 bases are shared with TRBD1. The germline CDR1 and CDR2 sequences are KGHSH and LQKENI. This CDR3 has 18 residues. V lost 3 bases, J lost 1 base, and 12 bases stayed unmatched. The DNA for the CDR3 is TGTGCCAGCTCACCCTCTGGGACAGGGTTAAGTGATAACTATGGCTACACCTTC. Translation: CASSPSGTGLSDNYGYTF. The full variable domain, rest sourced from reference TRBV18 and TRBJ1-2, is NAGVMQNPRHLVRRRGQEARLRCSPMKGHSHVYWYRQLPEEGLKFMVYLQKENIIDESGMPKERFSAEFPKEGPSILRIQQVVRGDSAAYFCASSPSGTGLSDNYGYTFGSGTRLTVV.

The chain carries TRBV9 and TRBJ2-2; TRBD2 aligns across 7 bases. J gave up 4 bases and V 4 bases, and 13 bases lay outside the gene matches. The length of the CDR3 is 17 residues. Germline CDR1 is SGDLS and CDR2 is YYNGEE. The CDR3 bases are TGTGCCAGCAGCCTCTCGTCCGGGACTACCCCCACCGGGGAGCTGTTTTTT. Translating it yields CASSLSSGTTPTGELFF. Complete variable domain (other parts from reference TRBV9 and TRBJ2-2): DSGVTQTPKHLITATGQRVTLRCSPRSGDLSVYWYQQSLDQGLQFLIQYYNGEERAKGNILERFSAQQFPDLHSELNLSSLELGDSALYFCASSLSSGTTPTGELFFGEGSRLTVL.

The chain recombines TRBV6-5 with TRBJ2-1; a possible D gene is TRBD2 (7 bases). The CDR3 contains 15 residues. Germline CDR1 and CDR2: MNHEY and SVGAGI. V was clipped by 2 bases and J by 8 bases, with 16 bases between them. The CDR3 DNA reads TGTGCCAGCAGTTACGGGGGGGGGCTCATCTATGAGCAGTTCTTC. Encoded protein: CASSYGGGLIYEQFF.

The J gene is TRBJ1-5, the V gene TRBV27; 7 nucleotides align to TRBD1. J was trimmed by 3 bases and V by 2 bases; bases with no gene match: 1. Germline values: CDR1 MNHEY, CDR2 SMNVEV (reference sequence). The CDR3 sequence is 14 residues long. Written as DNA, the CDR3 is TGTGCCAGCAGTTTACAGGGGGTCAATCAGCCCCAGCATTTT. Translating it yields CASSLQGVNQPQHF.

This chain joins TRBV7-6 and TRBJ2-7; 11 bases are a match to TRBD2. There are 16 residues in the CDR3. V lost 5 bases and J lost 1; bases outside the gene matches: 7. Germline CDR1 SGHVS, CDR2 FNYEAQ. As DNA, the CDR3 is TGTGCCAGCAGCGAGCTAGCGGGGGGACTTTCCTACGAGCAGTACTTC. Its protein product is CASSELAGGLSYEQYF. The whole variable domain, remainder taken from reference TRBV7-6 and TRBJ2-7, is GAGVSQSPRYKVTKRGQDVALRCDPISGHVSLYWYRQALGQGPEFLTYFNYEAQQDKSGLPNDRFSAERPEGSISTLTIQRTEQRDSAMYRCASSELAGGLSYEQYFGPGTRLTVT.

V is TRBV6-5 and J is TRBJ1-1, with 7 bases identical to TRBD1. J lost 5 bases, V lost 2 bases, and 8 bases had no gene match. Per germline, CDR1 MNHEY and CDR2 SVGAGI. The CDR3 runs to 15 residues. The CDR3 protein is CASSYPATGRTEAFF. CDR3 in DNA: TGTGCCAGCAGTTACCCCGCGACAGGGAGAACTGAAGCTTTCTTT.

The chain employs TRBV5-1 and TRBJ2-3; 7 nucleotides match TRBD2. The germline V gene encodes CDR1 SGHRS and CDR2 YFSETQ. Germline trimming cut 5 bases from V and 6 bases from J; bases unmatched to any gene: 9. This CDR3 contains 14 residues. The DNA of the CDR3 is TGCGCCAGCAGGTGGACTAGTGGGACGGATACGCAGTATTTT. This sequence encodes CASRWTSGTDTQYF.

The rearrangement joins TRBV29-1 to TRBJ2-3, with 7 positions matching TRBD1. Germline V lookup: CDR1 SQVTM, CDR2 ANQGSEA. There are 13 residues in the CDR3. Trimming removed 7 bases from V and 7 bases from J; junction bases left unmatched: 11. CDR3 coding DNA: TGCAGCGCGAAACCGGACAGGTTTCATACGCAGTATTTT. Translation gives CSAKPDRFHTQYF.

This CDR3 reads CSKTRNEQFF. The CDR3 nucleotides are TGCAGTAAAACGAGGAATGAGCAGTTCTTC. The chain links TRBV20-1 to TRBJ2-1, with D uncertain. The CDR3 is 10 residues long. Germline assignment: CDR1 DFQATT and CDR2 SNEGSKA (reference sequence). V was clipped by 8 bases and J by 7 bases, with 9 bases between them.

This chain links TRBV5-6 with TRBJ1-2; D may be TRBD1 (6 bases). Germline-derived CDR1 and CDR2 are SGHDT and YYEEEE. Trimming shortened V by 5 bases and J by 2 bases, and 16 bases separated the two germline ends. This CDR3 contains 15 residues. For the CDR3, the DNA is TGTGCCAGCAGGCTCCGGGGGGGGGCAAACTATGGCTACACCTTC. It yields the protein CASRLRGGANYGYTF.

J is TRBJ1-2 and V is TRBV5-4; D perhaps matches TRBD1 (6 bases). The CDR3 extends over 14 amino acids. Trimming removed 0 bases from V and 2 bases from J, with 8 bases in between. Per the germline V gene, CDR1 is SGHNT and CDR2 is YYREEE (reference sequence). The CDR3 DNA follows: TGTGCCAGCAGCTTGGACAGGGAAAACTATGGCTACACCTTC. This encodes CASSLDRENYGYTF.

The chain employs TRBV6-5 and TRBJ2-7, with 10 bases that match TRBD1. CDR3 length: 14 amino acids. Germline-derived CDR1 and CDR2 are MNHEY and SVGAGI. V was clipped by 6 bases and J by 3 bases; unmatched bases: 5. This CDR3 reads CASRGTGARYEQYF. Written as DNA, the CDR3 is TGTGCCAGCAGGGGGACAGGGGCACGCTACGAGCAGTACTTC.

The CDR3 DNA follows: TGTGCCAGCAGCTTAGTAGCGTTGCCTAGCGGGGGGGCAGATACGCAGTATTTT. Amino acids: CASSLVALPSGGADTQYF. This rearrangement joins TRBV7-6 to TRBJ2-3; 12 nucleotides line up with TRBD2. V shed 1 base, J shed 4 bases, and the junction held 9 bases outside the gene matches. This CDR3 is 18 amino acids long. Per germline, CDR1 SGHVS and CDR2 FNYEAQ. Full variable domain (missing parts from reference TRBV7-6 and TRBJ2-3): GAGVSQSPRYKVTKRGQDVALRCDPISGHVSLYWYRQALGQGPEFLTYFNYEAQQDKSGLPNDRFSAERPEGSISTLTIQRTEQRDSAMYRCASSLVALPSGGADTQYFGPGTRLTVL.

The V and J genes are TRBV11-2 and TRBJ1-2, with TRBD1 matching over 9 bases. J gave up 0 bases and V 2 bases, and 1 base lay outside the gene matches. CDR3 length: 15 amino acids. Germline loops: CDR1 SGHAT, CDR2 FQNNGV. CDR3 coding DNA: TGTGCCAGCAGCTTAACAGGGGGCTCTAACTATGGCTACACCTTC. Translation gives CASSLTGGSNYGYTF. Supplemented by reference TRBV11-2 and TRBJ1-2, the full variable domain reads EAGVAQSPRYKIIEKRQSVAFWCNPISGHATLYWYQQILGQGPKLLIQFQNNGVVDDSQLPKDRFSAERLKGVDSTLKIQPAKLEDSAVYLCASSLTGGSNYGYTFGSGTRLTVV.

The chain couples TRBV19 to TRBJ1-5; 7 nucleotides line up with TRBD1. The ends lost 5 bases at V and 3 bases at J; junction bases unmatched: 4. CDR1 LNHDA and CDR2 SQIVND come from the germline V gene (reference sequence). The CDR3 has 14 residues. The CDR3 coding sequence is TGTGCCAGTAGTGCGACAGGGTCCAATCAGCCCCAGCATTTT. Translating it yields CASSATGSNQPQHF. Drawing the rest from reference TRBV19 and TRBJ1-5, the complete variable domain is DGGITQSPKYLFRKEGQNVTLSCEQNLNHDAMYWYRQDPGQGLRLIYYSQIVNDFQKGDIAEGYSVSREKKESFPLTVTSAQKNPTAFYLCASSATGSNQPQHFGDGTRLSIL.

This rearrangement joins TRBV29-1 to TRBJ1-2; D is perhaps TRBD1 (5 bases). Deletions cut 4 bases from V and 8 bases from J, with 11 bases between. The CDR3 loop spans 11 amino acids. The germline V gene encodes CDR1 SQVTM and CDR2 ANQGSEA. CDR3 nucleotide sequence: TGCAGCGTTGTTTGGGGGGGAGGCTACACCTTC. Translated: CSVVWGGGYTF.

The V and J genes are TRBV7-3 and TRBJ2-3, with 10 bases lining up with TRBD2. Trimming removed 5 bases from V and 2 bases from J; junction bases left unmatched: 4. Germline values: CDR1 SGHTA, CDR2 FQGTGA. The CDR3 is made up of 15 amino acids. This CDR3 is CASSRTSGYTDTQYF. CDR3 sequence (DNA): TGTGCCAGCAGCCGGACTAGCGGATACACAGATACGCAGTATTTT.

This clone occurred once. This rearrangement joins TRBV7-9 to TRBJ2-7; a weak D match, TRBD2 (5 bases). Trimming shortened V by 1 base and J by 2 bases, and 9 bases separated the two germline ends. This CDR3 has 14 residues. Germline CDR1 reads SEHNR; CDR2 reads FQNEAQ (reference sequence). The CDR3 region is CASSLVDGTYEQYF. The CDR3 DNA reads as TGTGCCAGCAGCTTAGTTGACGGGACCTACGAGCAGTACTTC.

V is TRBV5-4 and J is TRBJ1-2; TRBD1 might be the D (5 bases). Trimming cost V 0 bases and J 4 bases, with 7 bases left between them. The CDR3 is 13 amino acids. From germline, CDR1 is SGHNT and CDR2 YYREEE (reference sequence). The CDR3 sequence: CASSLVGGYGYTF. The CDR3 DNA reads as TGTGCCAGCAGCTTGGTCGGGGGCTATGGCTACACCTTC.

V gene TRBV10-3 combines with J gene TRBJ2-5, with D possibly matching TRBD2 (6 bases). The CDR3 sequence is 15 residues long. Looked up from germline, CDR1 is ENHRY and CDR2 is SYGVKD. V lost 4 bases and J 5 bases, leaving 17 bases between the germline ends. DNA of the CDR3: TGTGCCATCAGTGCTCGACTAGAGCTTCGGGAGACCCAGTACTTC. Translation: CAISARLELRETQYF.